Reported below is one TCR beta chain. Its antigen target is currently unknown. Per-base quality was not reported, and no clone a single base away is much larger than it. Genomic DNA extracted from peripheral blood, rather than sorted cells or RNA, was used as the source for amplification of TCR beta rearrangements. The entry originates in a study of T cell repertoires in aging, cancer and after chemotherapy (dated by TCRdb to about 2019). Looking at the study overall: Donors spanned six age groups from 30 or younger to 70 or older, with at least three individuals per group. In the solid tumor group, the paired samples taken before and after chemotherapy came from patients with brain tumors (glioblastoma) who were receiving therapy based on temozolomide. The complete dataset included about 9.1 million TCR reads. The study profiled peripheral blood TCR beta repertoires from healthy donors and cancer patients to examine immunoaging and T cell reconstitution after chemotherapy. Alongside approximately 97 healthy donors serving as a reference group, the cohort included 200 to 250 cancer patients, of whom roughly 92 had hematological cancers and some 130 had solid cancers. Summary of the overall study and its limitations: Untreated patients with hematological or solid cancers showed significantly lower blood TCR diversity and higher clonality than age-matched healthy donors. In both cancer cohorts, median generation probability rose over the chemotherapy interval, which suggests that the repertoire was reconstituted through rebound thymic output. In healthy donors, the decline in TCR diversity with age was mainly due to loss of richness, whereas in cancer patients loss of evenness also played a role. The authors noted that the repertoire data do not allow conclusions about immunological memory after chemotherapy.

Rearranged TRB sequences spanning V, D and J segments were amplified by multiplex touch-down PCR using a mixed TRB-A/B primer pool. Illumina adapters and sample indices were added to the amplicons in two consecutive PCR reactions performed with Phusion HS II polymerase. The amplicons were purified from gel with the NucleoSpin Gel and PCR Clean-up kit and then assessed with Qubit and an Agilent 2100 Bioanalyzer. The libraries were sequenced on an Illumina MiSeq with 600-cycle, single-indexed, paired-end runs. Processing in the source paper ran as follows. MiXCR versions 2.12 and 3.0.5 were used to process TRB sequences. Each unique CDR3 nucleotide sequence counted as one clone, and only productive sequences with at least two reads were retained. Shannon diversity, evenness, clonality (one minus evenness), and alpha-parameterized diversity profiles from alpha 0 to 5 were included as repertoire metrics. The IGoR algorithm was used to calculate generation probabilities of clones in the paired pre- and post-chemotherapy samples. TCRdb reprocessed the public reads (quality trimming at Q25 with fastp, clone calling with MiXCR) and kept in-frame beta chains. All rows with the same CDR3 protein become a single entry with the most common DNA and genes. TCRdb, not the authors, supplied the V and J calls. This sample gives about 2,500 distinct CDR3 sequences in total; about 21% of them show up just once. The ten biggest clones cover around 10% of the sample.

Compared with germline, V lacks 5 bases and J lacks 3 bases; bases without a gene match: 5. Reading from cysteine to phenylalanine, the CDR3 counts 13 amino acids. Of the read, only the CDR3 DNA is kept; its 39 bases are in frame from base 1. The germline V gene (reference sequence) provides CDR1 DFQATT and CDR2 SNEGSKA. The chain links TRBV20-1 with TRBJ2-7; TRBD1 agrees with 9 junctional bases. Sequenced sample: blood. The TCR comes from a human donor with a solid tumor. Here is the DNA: TGCAGTGCTCGGACAGGGGAAGTCTACGAGCAGTACTTC. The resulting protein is CSARTGEVYEQYF.